This T cell receptor (beta chain) was identified during a study of early T cells in non-severe SARS-CoV-2 infection. Study as a whole: Bulk RNA isolated from unsorted whole blood underwent sequencing; chains were not paired.

cDNA molecules, individually, were tagged with unique molecular identifiers. TCRdb fed the 5' RACE reads into MiXCR, producing one record per CDR3 protein. Among under 90,000 distinct CDR3 sequences listed, 12% to 15% were seen once. This clonotype was seen only a few times. CDR3 length equals 13 residues. Germline assignment: CDR1 SGHRS and CDR2 YFSETQ. The V end lost 0 bases, the J end lost 1 base, and 4 bases lay between the germline ends. The TCR comes from an adult who was a healthcare worker with PCR-confirmed SARS-CoV-2 infection or an uninfected control (not recorded which). The rearrangement joins TRBV5-1 to TRBJ2-5, with D unresolved. Sequencing input: whole blood. The chain's CDR3 is CASSLAPQETQYF. CDR3 nucleotide sequence: TGCGCCAGCAGCTTGGCCCCCCAAGAGACCCAGTACTTC.